These 20 T cell receptor beta chains originate from one sample sequenced in a study of breast tumors, draining lymph nodes, adjacent tissues. Samples came from axillary lymph nodes draining the breast cancer. A single record per CDR3 protein comes from TCRdb applying MiXCR to the multiplex PCR reads. The sample shows under 110,000 distinct CDR3 sequences, approximately 28% of them seen only once. Sequenced: axillary lymph node tissue. These receptors came from a female donor with breast cancer. Some clones in this sample may be carry-over from other donors' samples.

This clonotype has only one observation. Without the conserved terminal phenylalanine or tryptophan, this CDR3 likely stems from a read error. The V call is TRBV20-1, the J call TRBJ2-7, with 10 bases matching TRBD2. The CDR3 loop spans 13 amino acids. From germline, CDR1 is DFQATT and CDR2 SNEGSKA (reference sequence). With V trimmed by 2 bases and J by 3 bases, 1 base remained unmatched. CDR3 sequence (DNA): TGCAGTGCTAGACGGACTAGCGGCTACGAGCAGTACCTC. Encoded protein: CSARRTSGYEQYL.

This chain links TRBV20-1 with TRBJ2-3; 9 bases agree with TRBD2. This CDR3 has 16 amino acids. Germline loops: CDR1 DFQATT, CDR2 SNEGSKA (reference sequence). The V segment lost 6 bases and the J segment 5 bases; nucleotides outside the gene matches: 15. The CDR3 nucleotides read TGCAGTGCGCCCGTGAGCGGGAGGCCCACTCGAGATACGCAGTATTTT. It codes for CSAPVSGRPTRDTQYF.

About this clonotype itself: Because it lacks the conserved phenylalanine or tryptophan at the end, this CDR3 is likely a read error. V and J are TRBV3-1 and TRBJ2-7; unclear D gene. The CDR3 is made up of 18 amino acids. From germline, CDR1 is LGHDT and CDR2 YNNKEL (reference sequence). In DNA, the CDR3 is TGCGCCAGCAGCCAAGTTACGGCTTTGGGGATGCACAACTACGAGCAGTACTAC. Residues: CASSQVTALGMHNYEQYY.

This clonotype was counted only a few times. A much larger clone lies a single base off, so this may be a read error. This sequence joins TRBV6-5 and TRBJ1-2; TRBD1 might be the D (6 bases). The CDR3 has 15 amino acids. The germline gives CDR1 MNHEY, CDR2 SVGAGI. V was cut by 5 bases and J by 3 bases, with 16 bases left in between. The CDR3 loop is CASSLYRESDYGYTF. CDR3 nucleotide sequence: TGTGCCAGCAGTCTTTACAGGGAAAGCGACTATGGCTACACCTTC.

This clonotype came up a few times. V gene TRBV6-1 combines with J gene TRBJ1-3; the D gene is possibly TRBD1 (6 bases). The V and J ends lost 5 bases and 12 bases respectively, with 11 bases between them. Germline CDR1 and CDR2: MNHNS and SASEGT. This CDR3 spans 11 amino acids. CDR3 in DNA: TGTGCCAGCAGTCGGGGGGCTTTCATATATTTT. This sequence encodes CASSRGAFIYF.

Many counts were recorded for this clonotype. The genes are TRBV2 and TRBJ2-7, with D perhaps being TRBD1 or TRBD2 (5 bases each). V lost 6 bases, J lost 0 bases, and 15 bases lay in between. This CDR3 has 15 residues. Per the germline V gene, CDR1 is SNHLY and CDR2 is FYNNEI. The CDR3 DNA is TGTGCCAGCAGGAGGGGAGCAGAGTCCTCCTACGAGCAGTACTTC. Protein: CASRRGAESSYEQYF.

The table lists this clonotype with many counts. The chain links TRBV5-8 to TRBJ2-7, with D perhaps being TRBD1 or TRBD2 (5 bases each). Germline V gene lookup returns CDR1 SGHTS and CDR2 YDEGEE. The CDR3 is 15 amino acids. The V gene lost 0 bases and the J gene lost 1 base, with 11 bases spanning the gap. The CDR3 protein is CASSLERGASYEQYF. The CDR3 nucleotides read TGTGCCAGCAGCTTGGAGAGAGGGGCGTCCTACGAGCAGTACTTC.

The table lists this clonotype with many counts. The V gene is TRBV30, the J gene TRBJ1-6, with 7 bases matching TRBD1. Trimming removed 4 bases from V and 0 bases from J; junction bases left unmatched: 15. This CDR3 has 19 amino acids. Looked up from germline, CDR1 is GTSNPN and CDR2 is SVGIG (reference sequence). CDR3 amino acids: CAWILGQPILSSYNSPLHF. CDR3 bases: TGTGCCTGGATATTGGGACAGCCCATTTTAAGCTCCTATAATTCACCCCTCCACTTT.

This clonotype appeared many times. The rearrangement uses TRBV4-1 and TRBJ2-5; 7 nucleotides line up with TRBD1. Germline lookup yields CDR1 MGHRA and CDR2 YSYEKL. The CDR3 loop spans 14 amino acids. The trim removed 3 bases at V and 4 bases at J, leaving 5 bases unmatched. This CDR3 is CASSHADRVETQYF. The DNA of the CDR3 is TGCGCCAGCAGCCACGCCGACAGGGTAGAGACCCAGTACTTC.

This chain uses TRBV2 with TRBJ1-3; 11 bases align to TRBD1. Germline V lookup: CDR1 SNHLY, CDR2 FYNNEI. The CDR3 contains 14 residues. V was pared by 7 bases and J by 8 bases, with 7 bases of the junction left unmatched. The CDR3 here is CASTTDRGLDTIYF. CDR3 DNA sequence: TGTGCCAGCACTACGGACAGGGGGCTCGACACCATATATTTT.

Many counts were recorded for this clonotype. V gene TRBV7-2 combines with J gene TRBJ2-5; tentative D call: TRBD2 (5 bases). CDR3 length: 14 residues. The germline gives CDR1 SGHTA, CDR2 FQGNSA. Trimming removed 2 bases at V and 8 bases at J, with 15 bases between. CDR3 residues: CASSLSRPTGTQYF. For the CDR3, the DNA is TGTGCCAGCAGCTTATCACGTCCTACGGGAACCCAGTACTTC.

J is TRBJ2-7 and V is TRBV7-8; D assignment may be TRBD1 or TRBD2 (5 bases each). The CDR3 length is 13 residues. V was clipped by 8 bases and J by 4 bases, with 15 bases between them. CDR1 is SGHVS and CDR2 is FQNEAQ in the germline V gene. This CDR3 reads CASGETGRYEQYF. The CDR3 nucleotides read TGTGCCAGCGGAGAGACGGGGCGATACGAGCAGTACTTC. The full variable domain, rest sourced from reference TRBV7-8 and TRBJ2-7, is GAGVSQSPRYKVAKRGQDVALRCDPISGHVSLFWYQQALGQGPEFLTYFQNEAQLDKSGLPSDRFFAERPEGSVSTLKIQRTQQEDSAVYLCASGETGRYEQYFGPGTRLTVT.

At least ten counts were recorded for this clonotype. The junction shows a germline mismatch at one end, possibly a read error. This sequence joins TRBV6-5 and TRBJ2-7; D is uncertain. Germline CDR1 and CDR2: MNHEY and SVGAGI. The length of the CDR3 is 15 residues. This chain's CDR3 is CASSHSHVSSYEQYF. The CDR3 DNA reads as TGTGCCAGCAGTCACTCGCACGTTAGCTCCTACGAGCAGTACTTC.

This clonotype was observed a few times. The chain recombines TRBV11-2 with TRBJ1-1; possibly TRBD1 for D (5 bases). Germline values: CDR1 SGHAT, CDR2 FQNNGV. Deletions cut 5 bases from V and 4 bases from J, with 17 bases between. The CDR3 length is 15 residues. DNA for the CDR3: TGTGCCAGCAGCCCAGGAGGGTGGGGGGGCACTGAAGCTTTCTTT. As protein: CASSPGGWGGTEAFF.

The sample holds many counts of this clonotype. V gene TRBV15 combines with J gene TRBJ2-7, with TRBD1 as a possible D gene (6 bases). V gave up 9 bases and J gave up 0 bases, with 12 bases separating them. CDR1 is LNHNV, CDR2 YYDKDF, per germline (reference sequence). The CDR3 has 13 residues. Here the CDR3 DNA reads TGTGCCACTGCGATACAGGGCTCCTACGAGCAGTACTTC. Translation: CATAIQGSYEQYF.

This clonotype was counted at least ten times. The chain couples TRBV6-5 to TRBJ2-5; tentative D call: TRBD2 (6 bases). V lost 6 bases to trimming and J lost 5 bases, with 16 bases between them. CDR3 length equals 14 residues. The germline V gene encodes CDR1 MNHEY and CDR2 SVGAGI. CDR3 protein: CASRGGGKGETQYF. The CDR3 DNA reads TGTGCCAGCAGGGGGGGAGGTAAGGGGGAGACCCAGTACTTC.

Ten or more counts support this clonotype. This may come from a read error, since a much larger clone is one base off. In this CDR3 the conserved last residue, phenylalanine or tryptophan, is missing, so a read error is likely. V gene TRBV5-6 combines with J gene TRBJ1-2; D gene unclear. CDR1 and CDR2 from the germline V gene are SGHDT and YYEEEE. V was trimmed by 1 base and J by 5 bases, leaving 6 bases between them. This CDR3 contains 12 residues. In nucleotides, the CDR3 is TGTGCCAGCAGCTTGTCGGGATATGGCTACACCCTC. Translation: CASSLSGYGYTL.

This clonotype has ten or more counts. DNA of the CDR3: TGTGCCAGCAGCCAAGGACTAGCGGCAAGCACAGATACGCAGTATTTT. Encoded protein: CASSQGLAASTDTQYF. V gene TRBV4-2 combines with J gene TRBJ2-3, with 9 bases fitting TRBD2. The germline CDR1 and CDR2 sequences are LGHNA and YNFKEQ. V lost 1 base and J lost 0; bases outside the gene matches: 2. The CDR3 length is 16 residues.

This clonotype was observed many times. J is TRBJ1-2 and V is TRBV6-1, with D possibly being TRBD1 (6 bases). Germline V gives CDR1 MNHNS, CDR2 SASEGT. With 3 bases removed from V and 5 bases from J, the gap between germline ends came to 16 bases. The CDR3 consists of 15 residues. CDR3 protein: CASSELGAPTYGYTF. DNA for the CDR3: TGTGCCAGCAGTGAGCTGGGGGCACCTACGTATGGCTACACCTTC.

J is TRBJ2-3 and V is TRBV10-2, with 11 nucleotides matching TRBD2. Germline-derived CDR1 and CDR2 are WSHSY and SAAADI. The V gene end was trimmed by 6 bases and the J gene end by 5 bases; junction bases not matched to a gene: 16. The CDR3 spans 18 residues. The CDR3 nucleotides are TGCGCCAGCAGGCAGGCCGGGACTAGCGGCACGGGGGGAGATACGCAGTATTTT. Translated: CASRQAGTSGTGGDTQYF.